The 11 T cell receptor beta chains below all came from one sample that was sequenced in a study of T cell changes during pregnancy in multiple sclerosis. Measured with immunoSEQ multiplex PCR; TCRdb has only the in-frame clones, and not every one. The repertoire has around 36,000 clones, roughly 91% of them found once; the top ten carry approximately 8.4%. Sequenced material: CD8+ T cells from peripheral blood mononuclear cells, taken before pregnancy. These TCRs come from a female donor with multiple sclerosis, enrolled in a pregnancy study.

The chain has TRBV14 and TRBJ2-5, with a possible D match to TRBD2 (5 bases). CDR3 length: 15 amino acids. V lost 5 bases, J lost 0 bases, and 13 bases lay in between. Germline values: CDR1 SGHDN, CDR2 FVKESK. For the CDR3, the DNA is TGTGCCAGCAGCTCTCACATAGCGTACCAAGAGACCCAGTACTTC. As protein: CASSSHIAYQETQYF.

In this sample, this clone is medium-sized. The chain employs TRBV4-1 and TRBJ2-6; D gene ambiguous. The CDR3 runs to 16 residues. The germline gives CDR1 MGHRA, CDR2 YSYEKL. Trimming removed 0 bases from V and 2 bases from J, with 8 bases in between. This CDR3 reads CASSQDELTGANVLTF. CDR3 coding DNA: TGCGCCAGCAGCCAAGACGAGCTCACTGGGGCCAACGTCCTGACTTTC.

The chain has TRBV9 and TRBJ2-7; 9 bases match TRBD2. The CDR3 runs to 14 residues. The trim removed 0 bases at V and 5 bases at J, leaving 3 bases unmatched. Germline CDR1 reads SGDLS; CDR2 reads YYNGEE. The CDR3 protein is CASSVVGTSNEQYF. Written as DNA, the CDR3 is TGTGCCAGCAGCGTAGTGGGGACTAGCAACGAGCAGTACTTC.

This chain links TRBV19 with TRBJ2-7, with a possible D match to TRBD1 (5 bases). Per germline, CDR1 LNHDA and CDR2 SQIVND (reference sequence). V was cut by 6 bases and J by 4 bases, with 13 bases left in between. The CDR3 is made up of 13 amino acids. The CDR3 DNA follows: TGTGCCAGTAGGACCCGCAGGGCTTACGAGCAGTACTTC. It specifies CASRTRRAYEQYF.

This chain connects TRBV11-2 to TRBJ1-5; D is ambiguous. Per germline, CDR1 SGHAT and CDR2 FQNNGV. The CDR3 is made up of 12 amino acids. Trimming removed 5 bases from V and 6 bases from J, with 8 bases in between. CDR3 region: CASSHIGQPQHF. In DNA form, the CDR3 reads TGTGCCAGCAGCCATATCGGTCAGCCCCAGCATTTT.

This clone was seen just once. The V gene is TRBV19, the J gene TRBJ2-1; 11 nucleotides line up with TRBD2. This CDR3 contains 15 residues. V lost 4 bases and J lost 3; bases outside the gene matches: 2. Germline V gene lookup returns CDR1 LNHDA and CDR2 SQIVND (reference sequence). As DNA, the CDR3 is TGTGCCAGTAGTACACTAGCGGGGGACTACAATGAGCAGTTCTTC. Translation: CASSTLAGDYNEQFF.

The V gene is TRBV11-1, the J gene TRBJ2-1, with 8 bases that match TRBD1. The CDR3 consists of 16 residues. J lost 0 bases, V lost 5 bases, and 6 bases had no gene match. Germline CDR1 and CDR2: SGHAT and FQDESV (reference sequence). The CDR3 DNA reads as TGTGCCAGCAGCGCCGACAGGGGAAGCTCCTACAATGAGCAGTTCTTC. Translating gives CASSADRGSSYNEQFF.

The chain joins TRBV4-2 to TRBJ2-7, with 8 bases lining up with TRBD2. V shed 0 bases, J shed 2 bases, and the junction held 9 bases outside the gene matches. CDR3 length equals 17 residues. CDR1 is LGHNA and CDR2 is YNFKEQ in the germline V gene. CDR3 loop: CASSQEGEGGGTYEQYF. The CDR3 bases are TGTGCCAGCAGCCAAGAAGGTGAGGGCGGGGGGACCTACGAGCAGTACTTC.

V usage is TRBV18 and J usage is TRBJ1-1; 9 nucleotides line up with TRBD1. Germline values: CDR1 KGHSH, CDR2 LQKENI. This CDR3 has 16 residues. Unmatched junction bases numbered 6, after V lost 3 bases and J lost 1 base. The CDR3 nucleotides are TGTGCCAGCTCACCCACAGACAGGGGGGGGAACACTGAAGCTTTCTTT. It codes for CASSPTDRGGNTEAFF. Combining the CDR3 with reference TRBV18 and TRBJ1-1 gives the whole variable domain NAGVMQNPRHLVRRRGQEARLRCSPMKGHSHVYWYRQLPEEGLKFMVYLQKENIIDESGMPKERFSAEFPKEGPSILRIQQVVRGDSAAYFCASSPTDRGGNTEAFFGQGTRLTVV.

The chain recombines TRBV27 with TRBJ1-5; D gene uncertain. Germline values: CDR1 MNHEY, CDR2 SMNVEV (reference sequence). CDR3 size: 14 residues. V shed 7 bases and J shed 5 bases, with 15 bases lying between them. The CDR3 protein is CASNYGYRDQPQHF. Here the CDR3 DNA reads TGTGCCAGCAACTATGGGTATCGGGATCAGCCCCAGCATTTT.

The J gene is TRBJ1-1, the V gene TRBV5-6; no clear D. The CDR3 runs 11 residues. Germline V gene data show CDR1 as SGHDT and CDR2 as YYEEEE. V lost 2 bases and J lost 8, with 7 bases in between. The CDR3 nucleotides read TGTGCCAGCAGCTTCGCGGGAGAAGCTTTCTTT. This translates into CASSFAGEAFF.